The subject of this entry is one T cell receptor beta chain. This entry comes from a study of shared clonotypes between healthy human individuals. This CDR3 contains 14 residues. V was shortened by 3 bases and J by 5 bases, with 8 bases between the two germline ends. Germline V gene lookup returns CDR1 MNHEY and CDR2 SMNVEV (reference sequence). Using immunoSEQ multiplex PCR, the repertoire was profiled, and TCRdb retains in-frame clones only, with some absent. This table holds around 1 million clones, approximately 76% found once. V usage is TRBV27 and J usage is TRBJ1-6; D not resolved. Material: memory CD4+ T cells sorted from blood. Regarding subset: CD45RA-negative fraction. The clonotype originates from a man aged 18-30 years in good health. CDR3 protein: CASSFRENNSPLHF. In DNA, the CDR3 is TGTGCCAGCAGTTTCCGGGAGAATAATTCACCCCTCCACTTT.